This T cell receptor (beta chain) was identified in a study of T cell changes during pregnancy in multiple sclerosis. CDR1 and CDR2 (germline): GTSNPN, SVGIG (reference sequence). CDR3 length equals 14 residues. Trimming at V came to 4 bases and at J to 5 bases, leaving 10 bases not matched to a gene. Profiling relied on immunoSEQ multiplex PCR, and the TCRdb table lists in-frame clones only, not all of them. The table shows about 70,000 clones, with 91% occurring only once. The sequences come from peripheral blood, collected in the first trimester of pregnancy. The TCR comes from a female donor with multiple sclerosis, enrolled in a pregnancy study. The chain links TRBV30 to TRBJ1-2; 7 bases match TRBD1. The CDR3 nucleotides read TGTGCCTGGACGCCCCACAGGGGCACGTATGGCTACACCTTC. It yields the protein CAWTPHRGTYGYTF.